This T cell receptor beta chain was captured by sequencing in a study of T cell clonality in common variable immunodeficiency (dated by TCRdb to between 2014 and 2016). General study outcomes and caveats: Despite equal DNA input, controls averaged roughly 80,000 unique sequences per sample versus about 31,547 in CVID samples. According to the authors, finding the cause of the higher clonality in CVID would require sequencing the repertoires of T cell subpopulations. TCRbeta clonality was higher in CVID subjects than in healthy controls (t-test p = 0.018), and the increase was most characteristic of about a third of subjects. CVID TCRbeta sequences were reported to have fewer deletions and N-nucleotide insertions and to lack highly modified clones with 13 or more V deletions. Fewer TCRbeta clones were shared among CVID subjects than among healthy controls (p < 0.0001). Patient heterogeneity within the CVID cohort put limits on correlating repertoire features with clinical complications.

V is shortened by 8 bases, J by 1 base, and the region joining them spans 5 bases. From a lookup of the germline V gene, CDR1 and CDR2 are KGHSH and LQKENI. The CDR3 goes from the cysteine to the phenylalanine over 12 residues. Part of the CDR3 DNA is given, 27 bases translated from base 1. Equivalent amounts of genomic DNA from CVID and control samples were used as sequencing input. For every sample, a 60 bp segment covering the rearranged TCRbeta CDR3 region was amplified and then sequenced. The immunoSEQ assay, a bias-corrected multiplex PCR with high-throughput sequencing, was employed for TCRbeta amplification. The study's processing was this. Each unique nucleotide sequence was treated as a clone and annotated with V, D and J genes, copy number and frequency. Sequences were labeled productive if in frame, and non-productive if out of frame or containing stop codons. As previously described, Shannon's entropy was used to calculate clonality. The predicted amino acid sequences of productive clones were used to derive the mean CDR3 Kyte-Doolittle hydropathy. The R hclust function was used to hierarchically cluster scaled V gene usage with Manhattan distance and complete linkage. To assess clone sharing by CDR3 amino acid sequence, 12 repertoires per group were resampled over 100 rounds. Repertoires were searched for 65 to 75 published EBV-specific and 200 to 300 published CMV-specific TCRbeta sequences. After two CVID samples that produced fewer than 10,000 sequences were dropped from the analysis, some 43 CVID repertoires remained. In TCRdb, the immuneACCESS table is reduced to in-frame sequences with V and J assigned. These tables do not hold every clone; where another copy was compared, an unresolved V gene accounts for under half, and the others remain unexplained. For V, J and clone size, that table is used; D and trimming come from the DNA. In this sample the table shows 35,000 to 50,000 clones, and no singletons are among them. The ten largest clones represent 2% to 2.5% of the sample.

Many counts were recorded for this clone. Its antigen remains undetermined. The read terminates 3 residues ahead of where the CDR3 ends, so the germline J gene completes it. Predominantly Caucasian heritage was noted among both the CVID patients and the healthy controls. From each donor, about 4.5 to 9 ml of heparinized peripheral whole blood was collected. Genomic DNA from adults with common variable immune deficiency (CVID) and from healthy adult controls was used for sequencing of TCRbeta CDR3 repertoires. There were around 22 healthy adult volunteers in the control group (approximately 12 female and 10 male), ranging in age from roughly 23 to 70 years, with a mean age of 34. To isolate peripheral blood mononuclear cells, diluted blood was subjected to density centrifugation over Hypaque 1077 or Ficoll-Paque. Unsorted mononuclear cells served as the source of genomic DNA, which was extracted either by Qiagen column purification or by a centrifugation-based method.

What was sequenced was peripheral blood mononuclear cells. The origin of this receptor is a person between 18 and 75 years old in good health. The chain was built from TRBV18 and TRBJ2-2; no D gene call is confident. The CDR3 DNA, read in part, is TGTGCCAGCGTCAAGAACACCGGGGAG. This codes for CASVKNTGE. The CDR3 as a whole reads CASVKNTGELFF.